A selection of T cell receptor beta chains follows, all from one sample in a study of T cells after yellow fever vaccination. TCRdb fed the 5' RACE reads into MiXCR, producing one record per CDR3 protein. The profile covers a few hundred thousand distinct CDR3 sequences, with roughly 21% appearing a single time and 13% to 15% taken by the ten largest. Sequencing used PBMCs, obtained 15 days after the yellow fever booster vaccination. All receptors come from a young man who received the YFV17D yellow fever vaccine. Each CDR3 is given with its conserved first and last residue. D genes are given only for firm matches. Rows may omit the clone size; those that give it use once, few, many or a size class.

TRBV30,TRBJ2-1,.,16,TRBD2,TGTGCCTGGAGTGTAGGGGGACTAGCGGGTTACAATGAGCAGTTCTTC,CAWSVGGLAGYNEQFF
TRBV28,TRBJ2-1,.,14,TRBD2,TGTGCCAGCAGTTTATCGGGGGGGTCGGGGGCACAGTTCTTC,CASSLSGGSGAQFF
TRBV2,TRBJ2-7,few,15,TRBD1,TGTGCCAGCAGTACATACTCACCTGGACAGGACGAGCAGTACTTC,CASSTYSPGQDEQYF
TRBV5-1,TRBJ2-2,.,18,TRBD1,TGCGCCAGCGGCCTTTGGGGACAGGGGGCAAGAGACACCGGGGAGCTGTTTTTT,CASGLWGQGARDTGELFF
TRBV7-3,TRBJ2-3,few,13,.,TGTGCCAGCAGCTATTCCCAGCCTGATACGCAGTATTTT,CASSYSQPDTQYF
TRBV5-1,TRBJ2-7,once,14,TRBD2,TGCGCCAGCAGCTTGGTACTAGCGAAGACCGAGCAGTACTTC,CASSLVLAKTEQYF
TRBV28,TRBJ2-7,.,12,.,TGTGCCAGCAGTACTAGTGCCTACGAGCAGTACTTC,CASSTSAYEQYF
TRBV7-2,TRBJ1-2,few,15,.,TGTGCCAGCAGCTTAGCGCCCCAGGGGAGGGGAGGCTACACCTTC,CASSLAPQGRGGYTF
TRBV7-9,TRBJ2-7,few,15,.,TGTGCCAGCAGCTTAGACGGGCTTATAAGAGGCGAGCAGTACTTC,CASSLDGLIRGEQYF
TRBV27,TRBJ2-6,.,16,.,TGTGCCAGCAGTTTGAATAGGGGCTCTGGGGCCAACGTCCTGACTTTC,CASSLNRGSGANVLTF
TRBV12-3/TRBV12-4,TRBJ2-7,many,16,TRBD2,TGTGCCAGCAGCGCTAGCCTGACTAGCGGGAGTTACGAGCAGTACTTC,CASSASLTSGSYEQYF
TRBV5-1,TRBJ2-2,.,18,TRBD1,TGCGCCAGCAGCTTGTCGGGACAGGGTGCGGGAAACACCGGGGAGCTGTTTTTT,CASSLSGQGAGNTGELFF
TRBV12-3/TRBV12-4,TRBJ1-6,.,17,.,TGTGCCAGCAGTTCCTCAGGGAAGAGCTCCTATAATTCACCCCTCCACTTT,CASSSSGKSSYNSPLHF
TRBV27,TRBJ2-5,.,13,.,TGTGCCAGCAGTTTAAGGCAGGCGGAGACCCAGTACTTC,CASSLRQAETQYF
TRBV20-1,TRBJ2-7,.,13,TRBD2,TGCAGTGCTCGTCCTAGCGGGGTCTACGAGCAGTACTTC,CSARPSGVYEQYF
TRBV7-8,TRBJ2-7,.,11,.,TGTGCCAGCAGCGTCCTAGGCGAGCAGTACTTC,CASSVLGEQYF
TRBV20-1,TRBJ2-3,.,15,.,TGCAGTGCTAGAGATCGCCCTGGGCCCACAGATACGCAGTATTTT,CSARDRPGPTDTQYF
TRBV2,TRBJ1-4,.,18,.,TGTGCCAGCAGTGAAGACGGTACGGGGCGTTGGAATAACGAAAAACTGTTTTTT,CASSEDGTGRWNNEKLFF
TRBV20-1,TRBJ2-7,.,14,TRBD1,TGCAGTGCTAGAGCCGGGACAGGGACCTACGAGCAGTACTTC,CSARAGTGTYEQYF
TRBV18,TRBJ1-1,few,14,.,TGTGCCAGCTCACCATCGGGGGTATGGACTGAAGCTTTCTTT,CASSPSGVWTEAFF
TRBV11-2,TRBJ1-2,.,13,.,TGTGCCAGCAGCCCTAGTCTCAGAAATGGCTACACCTTC,CASSPSLRNGYTF
TRBV5-1,TRBJ2-1,.,16,.,TGCGCCAGCAGCTTGGTAGGGGCCCCTCGCTACAATGAGCAGTTCTTC,CASSLVGAPRYNEQFF
TRBV20-1,TRBJ1-2,.,14,TRBD1,TGCAGTGCTAGGGGGACAGGGGATAACTATGGCTACACCTTC,CSARGTGDNYGYTF
TRBV20-1,TRBJ2-7,.,15,TRBD2,TGCAGTGCTAGCTCTTCCGGGACTAGCAACTTCGAGCAGCACTTC,CSASSSGTSNFEQHF
TRBV18,TRBJ2-7,.,14,TRBD1,TGTGCCAGCTCACAACCCGGGACAGCATACGAGCAGTACTTC,CASSQPGTAYEQYF
TRBV14,TRBJ2-7,few,13,.,TGTGCCAGCAGCCCTTCTAGGACTGGAGAGCAGTACTTC,CASSPSRTGEQYF
TRBV5-1,TRBJ2-3,many,14,.,TGTGCCAGCTCACCGGGGCAGGGTACAGATACGCAGTATTTT,CASSPGQGTDTQYF
TRBV10-3,TRBJ2-5,few,14,.,TGTGCCATCAGTGAGTCAGGCATCGGAGAGACCCAGTACTTC,CAISESGIGETQYF
TRBV3-1,TRBJ2-7,few,15,.,TGTGCCAGCAGCCAACTGTTTGACGCCACCTACGAGCAGTACTTC,CASSQLFDATYEQYF
TRBV29-1,TRBJ2-3,.,13,.,TGCAGCGTTGCTCCCGGGAGAACAGATACGCAGTATTTT,CSVAPGRTDTQYF
TRBV27,TRBJ2-3,.,15,TRBD2,TGTGCCAGCAGTTTATTAAGCGGGAGGACAGATACGCAGTATTTT,CASSLLSGRTDTQYF
TRBV7-7,TRBJ2-5,.,15,.,TGTGCTAGCAGCCGAGGGGTGCCGGGACAAGAGACCCAGTACTTC,CASSRGVPGQETQYF
TRBV15,TRBJ2-1,.,11,.,TGTGCCACCAGCCGAACGTTGGAGCAGTTCTTC,CATSRTLEQFF
TRBV5-6,TRBJ2-7,.,14,TRBD1,TGTGCCAGCAGGTTCCGGGACAGGGAAGGCGAGCAGTACTTC,CASRFRDREGEQYF
TRBV11-2,TRBJ2-3,.,14,.,TGTGCCAGCAGCTTTAGGGGTAGCGCAGATACGCAGTATTTT,CASSFRGSADTQYF